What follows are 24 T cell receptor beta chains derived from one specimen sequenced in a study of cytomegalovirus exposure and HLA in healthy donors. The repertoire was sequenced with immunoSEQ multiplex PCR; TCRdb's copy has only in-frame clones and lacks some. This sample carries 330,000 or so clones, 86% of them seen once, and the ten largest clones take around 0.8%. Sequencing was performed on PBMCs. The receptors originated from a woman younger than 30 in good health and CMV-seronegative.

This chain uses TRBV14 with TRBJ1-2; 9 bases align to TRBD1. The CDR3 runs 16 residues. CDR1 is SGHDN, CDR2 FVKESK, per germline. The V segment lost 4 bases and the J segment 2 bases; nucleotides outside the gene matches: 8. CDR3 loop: CASSLNLGQGNYGYTF. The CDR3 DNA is TGTGCCAGCAGCCTGAATCTCGGACAGGGGAACTATGGCTACACCTTC.

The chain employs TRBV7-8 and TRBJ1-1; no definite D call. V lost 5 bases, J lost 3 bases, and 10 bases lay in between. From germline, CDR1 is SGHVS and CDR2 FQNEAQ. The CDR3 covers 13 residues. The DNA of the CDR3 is TGTGCCAGCAGCCCTCCCCGGGACACTGAAGCTTTCTTT. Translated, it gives CASSPPRDTEAFF.

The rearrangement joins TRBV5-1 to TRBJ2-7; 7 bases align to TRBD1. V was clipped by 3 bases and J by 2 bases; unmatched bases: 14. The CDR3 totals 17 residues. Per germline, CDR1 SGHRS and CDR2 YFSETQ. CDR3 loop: CASSSARTGDYPYEQYF. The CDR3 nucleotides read TGCGCCAGCAGCTCGGCTAGAACAGGGGATTACCCCTACGAGCAGTACTTC. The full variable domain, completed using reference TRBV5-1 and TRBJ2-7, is KAGVTQTPRYLIKTRGQQVTLSCSPISGHRSVSWYQQTPGQGLQFLFEYFSETQRNKGNFPGRFSGRQFSNSRSEMNVSTLELGDSALYLCASSSARTGDYPYEQYFGPGTRLTVT.

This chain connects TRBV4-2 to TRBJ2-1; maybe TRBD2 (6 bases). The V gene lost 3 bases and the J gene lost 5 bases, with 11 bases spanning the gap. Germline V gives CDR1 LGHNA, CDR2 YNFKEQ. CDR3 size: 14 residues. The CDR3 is CASSQRTTNNEQFF. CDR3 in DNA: TGTGCCAGCAGCCAGAGGACTACAAACAATGAGCAGTTCTTC.

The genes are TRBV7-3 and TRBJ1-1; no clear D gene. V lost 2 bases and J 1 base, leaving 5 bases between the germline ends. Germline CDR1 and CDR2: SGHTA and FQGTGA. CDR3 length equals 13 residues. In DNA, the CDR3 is TGTGCCAGCAGCTTACTAGGGAACACTGAAGCTTTCTTT. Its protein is CASSLLGNTEAFF.

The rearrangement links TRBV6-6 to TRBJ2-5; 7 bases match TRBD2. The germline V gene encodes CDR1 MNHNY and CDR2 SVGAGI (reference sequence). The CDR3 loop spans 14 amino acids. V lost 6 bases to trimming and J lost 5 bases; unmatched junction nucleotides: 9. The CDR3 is CASRPGGFRETQYF. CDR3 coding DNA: TGTGCCAGCAGACCCGGGGGGTTCCGGGAGACCCAGTACTTC.

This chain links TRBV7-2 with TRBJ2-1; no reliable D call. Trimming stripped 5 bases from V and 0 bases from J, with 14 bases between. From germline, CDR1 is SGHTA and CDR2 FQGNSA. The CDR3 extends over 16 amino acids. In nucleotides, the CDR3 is TGTGCCAGCAGCCCGACGTCACCTAGCTCCTACAATGAGCAGTTCTTC. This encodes CASSPTSPSSYNEQFF.

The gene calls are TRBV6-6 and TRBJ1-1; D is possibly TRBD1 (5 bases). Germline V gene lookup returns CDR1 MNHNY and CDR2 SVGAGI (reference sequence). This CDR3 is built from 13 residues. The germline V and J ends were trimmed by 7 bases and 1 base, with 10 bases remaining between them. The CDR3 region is CASKTQENTEAFF. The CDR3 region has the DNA TGTGCCAGCAAAACACAGGAGAACACTGAAGCTTTCTTT.

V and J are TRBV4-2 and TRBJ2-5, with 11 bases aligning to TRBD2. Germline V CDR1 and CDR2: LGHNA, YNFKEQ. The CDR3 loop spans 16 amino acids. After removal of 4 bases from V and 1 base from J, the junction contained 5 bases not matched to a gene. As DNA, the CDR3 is TGTGCCAGCAGCCCCTTGGGACTAGCGGTCCAAGAGACCCAGTACTTC. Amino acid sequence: CASSPLGLAVQETQYF.

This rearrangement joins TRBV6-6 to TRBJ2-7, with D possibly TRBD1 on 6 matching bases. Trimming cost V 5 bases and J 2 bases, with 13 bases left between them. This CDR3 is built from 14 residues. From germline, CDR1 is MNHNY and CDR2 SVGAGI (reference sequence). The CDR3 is CASSTREGAYEQYF. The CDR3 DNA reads TGTGCCAGCAGTACCCGCGAGGGGGCCTACGAGCAGTACTTC.

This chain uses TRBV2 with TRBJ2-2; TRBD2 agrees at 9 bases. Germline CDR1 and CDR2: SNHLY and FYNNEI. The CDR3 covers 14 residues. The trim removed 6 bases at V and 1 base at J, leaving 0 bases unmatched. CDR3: CASRTSGNTGELFF. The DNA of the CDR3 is TGTGCCAGCAGGACTAGCGGGAACACCGGGGAGCTGTTTTTT.

The CDR3 protein is CASSEYAQDFYGYTF. DNA for the CDR3: TGTGCCAGCAGTGAATATGCCCAGGACTTCTATGGCTACACCTTC. V is TRBV25-1 and J is TRBJ1-2; no reliable D call. The CDR3 is made up of 15 amino acids. Trimming pared 0 bases from V and 4 bases from J, leaving 12 bases between. CDR1 and CDR2 from the germline V gene are MGHDK and SYGVNS.

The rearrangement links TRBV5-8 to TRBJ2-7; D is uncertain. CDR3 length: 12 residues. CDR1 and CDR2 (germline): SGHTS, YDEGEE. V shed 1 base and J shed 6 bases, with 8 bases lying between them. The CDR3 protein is CASSLSPLEQYF. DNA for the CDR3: TGTGCCAGCAGCTTGTCTCCCCTCGAGCAGTACTTC.

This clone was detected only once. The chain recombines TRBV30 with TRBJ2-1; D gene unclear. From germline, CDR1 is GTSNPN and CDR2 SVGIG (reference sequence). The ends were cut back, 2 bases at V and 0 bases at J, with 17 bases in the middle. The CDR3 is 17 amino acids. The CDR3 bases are TGTGCCTGGAGTTGGTCCTCCGATTCCGGCTCCTACAATGAGCAGTTCTTC. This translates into CAWSWSSDSGSYNEQFF.

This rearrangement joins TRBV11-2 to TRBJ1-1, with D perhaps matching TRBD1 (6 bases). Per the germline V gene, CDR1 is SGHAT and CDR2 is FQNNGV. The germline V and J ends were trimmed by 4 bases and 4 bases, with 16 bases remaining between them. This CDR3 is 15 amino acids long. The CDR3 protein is CASSSVWGPGTEAFF. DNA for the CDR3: TGTGCCAGCAGCTCGGTGTGGGGGCCGGGCACTGAAGCTTTCTTT. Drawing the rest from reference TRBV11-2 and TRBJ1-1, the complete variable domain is EAGVAQSPRYKIIEKRQSVAFWCNPISGHATLYWYQQILGQGPKLLIQFQNNGVVDDSQLPKDRFSAERLKGVDSTLKIQPAKLEDSAVYLCASSSVWGPGTEAFFGQGTRLTVV.

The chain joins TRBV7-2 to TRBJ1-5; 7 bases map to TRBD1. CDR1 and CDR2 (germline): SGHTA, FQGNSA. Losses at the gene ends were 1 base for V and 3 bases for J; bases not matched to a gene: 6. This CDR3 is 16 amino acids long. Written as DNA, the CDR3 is TGTGCCAGCAGCTTAGGACAGGGTTCTCTCAATCAGCCCCAGCATTTT. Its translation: CASSLGQGSLNQPQHF.

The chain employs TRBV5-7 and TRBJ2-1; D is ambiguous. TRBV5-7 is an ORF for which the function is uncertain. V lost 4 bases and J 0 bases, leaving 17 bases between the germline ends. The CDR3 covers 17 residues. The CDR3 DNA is TGTGCCAGCAGCCCCGTGGTCGAGAGCTCCTCCTACAATGAGCAGTTCTTC. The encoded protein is CASSPVVESSSYNEQFF.

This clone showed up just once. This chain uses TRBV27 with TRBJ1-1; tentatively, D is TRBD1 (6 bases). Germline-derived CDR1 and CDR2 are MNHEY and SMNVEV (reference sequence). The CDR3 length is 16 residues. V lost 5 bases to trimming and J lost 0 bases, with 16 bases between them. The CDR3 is CASSPAREGVNTEAFF. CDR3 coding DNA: TGTGCCAGCAGTCCCGCCCGTGAGGGGGTGAACACTGAAGCTTTCTTT.

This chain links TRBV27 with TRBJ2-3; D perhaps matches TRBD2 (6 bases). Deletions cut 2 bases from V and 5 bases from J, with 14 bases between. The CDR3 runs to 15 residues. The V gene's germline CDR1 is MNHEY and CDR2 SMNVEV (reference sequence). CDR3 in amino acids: CASSLAGRGGDTQYF. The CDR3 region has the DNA TGTGCCAGCAGTTTAGCGGGGCGGGGTGGAGATACGCAGTATTTT.

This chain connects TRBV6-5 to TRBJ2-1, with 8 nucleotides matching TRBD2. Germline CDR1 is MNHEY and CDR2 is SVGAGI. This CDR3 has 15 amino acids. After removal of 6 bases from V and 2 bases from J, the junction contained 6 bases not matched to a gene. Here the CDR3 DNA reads TGTGCCAGCAGACCCGTAGCGGGAACCTACAATGAGCAGTTCTTC. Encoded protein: CASRPVAGTYNEQFF.

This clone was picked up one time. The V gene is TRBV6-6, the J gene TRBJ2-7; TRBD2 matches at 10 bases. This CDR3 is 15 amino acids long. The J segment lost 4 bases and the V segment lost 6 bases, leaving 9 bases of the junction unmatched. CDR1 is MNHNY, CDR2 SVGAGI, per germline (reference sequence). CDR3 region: CASRAGLADMYEQYF. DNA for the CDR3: TGTGCCAGCAGAGCCGGACTAGCGGATATGTACGAGCAGTACTTC.

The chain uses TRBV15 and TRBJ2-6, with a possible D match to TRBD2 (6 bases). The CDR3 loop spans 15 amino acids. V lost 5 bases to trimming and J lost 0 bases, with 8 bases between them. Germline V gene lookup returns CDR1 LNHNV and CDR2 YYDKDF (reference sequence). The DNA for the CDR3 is TGTGCCACCAGCCCCGGGGGCTCTGGGGCCAACGTCCTGACTTTC. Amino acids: CATSPGGSGANVLTF. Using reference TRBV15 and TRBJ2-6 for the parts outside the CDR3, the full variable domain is DAMVIQNPRYQVTQFGKPVTLSCSQTLNHNVMYWYQQKSSQAPKLLFHYYDKDFNNEADTPDNFQSRRPNTSFCFLDIRSPGLGDTAMYLCATSPGGSGANVLTFGAGSRLTVL.

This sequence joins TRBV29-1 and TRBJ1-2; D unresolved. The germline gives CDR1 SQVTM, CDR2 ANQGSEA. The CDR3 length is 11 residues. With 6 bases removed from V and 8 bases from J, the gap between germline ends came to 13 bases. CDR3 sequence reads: CSVEGWWGYTF. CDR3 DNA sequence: TGCAGCGTAGAGGGCTGGTGGGGCTACACCTTC.

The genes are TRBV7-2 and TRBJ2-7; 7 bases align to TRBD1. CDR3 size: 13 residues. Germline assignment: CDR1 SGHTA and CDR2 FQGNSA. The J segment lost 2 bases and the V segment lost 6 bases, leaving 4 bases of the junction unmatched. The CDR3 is CASSPDRAYEQYF. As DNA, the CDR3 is TGTGCCAGCAGTCCCGACAGGGCCTACGAGCAGTACTTC.